The source of this TCR beta chain is a study of blood T cells in healthy people across ages. Caucasian individuals from Russia who were healthy and aged about 6 to 95 acted as donors. Isolation of PBMCs gave at least 6.5 million cells per sample. Germline V gives CDR1 SGDLS, CDR2 YYNGEE. The V end lost 4 bases, the J end lost 7 bases, and 10 bases lay between the germline ends. The length of the CDR3 is 12 residues. With a J-beta primer mix and a sample-barcoded 5' primer, a second PCR ran about 6 to 11 cycles. Each CDR3 protein is one row after TCRdb ran MiXCR on the 5' RACE reads. The sample consists of 550,000 to 650,000 distinct CDR3 sequences, approximately 30% of them appearing once. This clonotype was detected only a few times.

The chain is built from TRBV9 and TRBJ2-3, with no clear D. This sequence originates from a woman aged 80 or over in good health. The sample taken for sequencing was blood. This CDR3 is CASSSFGNTQYF. The DNA of the CDR3 is TGTGCCAGCAGCTCCTTTGGTAATACGCAGTATTTT.